This is a list of T cell receptor beta chains from one sample in a study of human T cells and chemical hapten exposure. TCRdb itself ran the reads through MiXCR, one entry per CDR3 protein. Among around 120,000 distinct CDR3 sequences listed, 8.5% to 9% were seen once. The sequencing sample was made of whole blood. These TCRs come from a human donor in good health. Some clones in this sample may be carry-over from other donors' samples. The CDR3 runs from the conserved cysteine through the conserved F or W. D genes are given only for firm matches. The size field is filled for only some rows; it gives once, few, many or a size class.

TRBD2,-,TRBJ2-3,TRBV4-2,TGTGCCAGCAGCCTAGCGGGAGAGGATACGCAGTATTTT,CASSLAGEDTQYF
TRBD1,-,TRBJ2-7,TRBV6-1,TGTGCCAGCAGTGAAAGGGACAGGGCCTACGAGCAGTACTTC,CASSERDRAYEQYF
-,few,TRBJ1-4,TRBV2,TGTGCCAGCAGTGAGGAAGGAGCAGGCAGGGGTAAAGATGAAAAACTGTTTTTT,CASSEEGAGRGKDEKLFF
TRBD1,many,TRBJ1-6,TRBV5-1,TGCGCCAGCAGACACGACAGGGGATCAAATTCACCCCTCCACTTT,CASRHDRGSNSPLHF
TRBD2,few,TRBJ2-1,TRBV30,TGTGCCTGGAGTGCTCTAGCGGGAGCGTACAATGAGCAGTTCTTC,CAWSALAGAYNEQFF
TRBD1,few,TRBJ1-5,TRBV7-9,TGTGCCAGCAGCCCCGCAGGACAGGGCGACAAGCCCCAGCATTTT,CASSPAGQGDKPQHF
TRBD1,few,TRBJ1-5,TRBV19,TGTGCCAGTAGTACACCGGACAGGGGGCGAAGCAATCAGCCCCAGCATTTT,CASSTPDRGRSNQPQHF
-,few,TRBJ2-7,TRBV12-3/TRBV12-4,TGTGCCAGCAGGTCCCAGGGATCCTACGAGCAGTACTTC,CASRSQGSYEQYF
TRBD1,medium-sized,TRBJ2-2,TRBV20-1,TGCAGTGCTAGAGAGGGACAGGGGGACACCGGGGAGCTGTTTTTT,CSAREGQGDTGELFF
-,many,TRBJ1-2,TRBV12-3/TRBV12-4,TGTGCCAGCAGTTTCCGTCTCGAGGGCAGGGACTATGGCTACACCTTC,CASSFRLEGRDYGYTF
-,few,TRBJ1-5,TRBV4-1,TGCGCCAGCAGCCAAGTAGGGGGGCGAAATCAGCCCCAGCATTTT,CASSQVGGRNQPQHF
-,-,TRBJ1-6,TRBV7-8,TGTGCCAGCAGCGCCCAGGGGCCGAATTCACCCCTCCACTTT,CASSAQGPNSPLHF
TRBD2,many,TRBJ2-2,TRBV11-2,TGTGCCAGCAGCCCGCCGGGACTACCCACCGGGGAGCTGTTTTTT,CASSPPGLPTGELFF
-,many,TRBJ1-2,TRBV29-1,TGCAGCGTTGTATCCCCGGGGGCTCTTGGCTATGGCTACACCTTC,CSVVSPGALGYGYTF
TRBD1,-,TRBJ2-5,TRBV29-1,TGCAGCGTTGAAGAAGTGGGGACAGGGGGCCTGGAGACCCAGTACTTC,CSVEEVGTGGLETQYF
TRBD2,few,TRBJ2-3,TRBV7-9,TGTGCCAGCAGCTTAAGAGCGGGGGGACTCACAGATACGCAGTATTTT,CASSLRAGGLTDTQYF
TRBD1,-,TRBJ1-1,TRBV10-3,TGTGCCATCAGCCAGGGGGTCGTTACTGAAGCTTTCTTT,CAISQGVVTEAFF
TRBD1,many,TRBJ2-7,TRBV10-3,TGTGCCATCACTGGGGACAGGGCCGAGCAGTACTTC,CAITGDRAEQYF
-,many,TRBJ1-5,TRBV6-1,TGTGCCAGCAGTGGATACAGGGAGCGGGCTCAGCCCCAGCATTTT,CASSGYRERAQPQHF
-,-,TRBJ2-1,TRBV5-5,TGTGCCAGCAGCGTGGACGGACCCCTCCACAATGAGCAGTTCTTC,CASSVDGPLHNEQFF
-,many,TRBJ1-1,TRBV5-1,TGCGCCAGCAGCTCACAAGGGCGGACTGAAGCTTTCTTT,CASSSQGRTEAFF
-,few,TRBJ2-5,TRBV14,TGTGCCAGCAGCGAACGACTCGCCGAAGAGACCCAGTACTTC,CASSERLAEETQYF
-,few,TRBJ1-2,TRBV6-1,TGTGCCAGTACGACGGGAGCTAACTATGGCTACACCTTC,CASTTGANYGYTF
-,-,TRBJ2-3,TRBV5-1,TGCGCCAGCAGCCCCGTCCAGCGTTTGACCACAGATACGCAGTATTTT,CASSPVQRLTTDTQYF
TRBD1,many,TRBJ1-6,TRBV27,TGTGCCAGCAGTCACAGGGGAGAGAGGGGTTCACCCCTCCACTTT,CASSHRGERGSPLHF
TRBD2,few,TRBJ2-7,TRBV7-8,TGTGCCAACACAAAAACGGGAGGGCCATACGAGCAGTACTTC,CANTKTGGPYEQYF
-,many,TRBJ1-1,TRBV12-3/TRBV12-4,TGTGCCAGCAGTTTAAGGGACGGGGCTTTCTTT,CASSLRDGAFF
TRBD1,few,TRBJ2-2,TRBV7-7,TGTGCCAGCAGTTACCGCCGGGACAGGGGGACCGGGGAGCTGTTTTTT,CASSYRRDRGTGELFF
-,few,TRBJ2-7,TRBV20-1,TGCAGTGCAAAAGGGACTGGCAGCTCCTACGAGCAGTACTTC,CSAKGTGSSYEQYF
-,many,TRBJ2-2,TRBV5-1,TGCGCCAGCAGCTCTGCCACAGGCACCGGGGAGCTGTTTTTT,CASSSATGTGELFF
-,-,TRBJ2-1,TRBV2,TGTGCCAGCAGCAGGGGAATTGAGCAGTTCTTC,CASSRGIEQFF
TRBD2,-,TRBJ2-7,TRBV14,TGTGCCAGCAGCAACAAACCCGGACTAGCGGGAGGTTACGAGCAGTACTTC,CASSNKPGLAGGYEQYF
TRBD1,many,TRBJ1-6,TRBV3-1,TGTGCCAGCAGCCAAGAAGGGACAGGGGGTCGAAGAATCCACTTT,CASSQEGTGGRRIHF
-,few,TRBJ2-1,TRBV5-6,TGTGCCAGCAGCTTGGAAGGTCTTTCGGACAATGAGCAGTTCTTC,CASSLEGLSDNEQFF
-,few,TRBJ2-5,TRBV7-2,TGTGCCAGCACCCCTAGTCCCGAAGAGACCCAGTACTTC,CASTPSPEETQYF
TRBD2,-,TRBJ2-1,TRBV2,TGTGCCAGCAGTGAAAGGACTAGCGGGAGTTATGTTGAGCAGTTCTTC,CASSERTSGSYVEQFF
TRBD1,many,TRBJ2-7,TRBV7-3,TGTGCCAGCAGCAATACAGGGGGTAGCAACGAGCAGTACTTC,CASSNTGGSNEQYF
-,many,TRBJ1-1,TRBV12-3/TRBV12-4,TGTGCCAGCAGTTTTTTGCGGGGCGACACTGAAGCTTTCTTT,CASSFLRGDTEAFF
TRBD1,many,TRBJ1-2,TRBV6-5,TGTGCCAGCAGTTACATAGGGACAGGGGGAGACTATGGCTACACCTTC,CASSYIGTGGDYGYTF
-,many,TRBJ2-7,TRBV27,TGTGCCAGCAGTTCCAGGGGGGGGCCCTACGAGCAGTACTTC,CASSSRGGPYEQYF
TRBD1,many,TRBJ2-7,TRBV9,TGTGCCAGCAGCGAGACAGGGGATCCGCCGGAGGAGCAGTACTTC,CASSETGDPPEEQYF
-,many,TRBJ1-6,TRBV7-2,TGTGCCAGCAGCCCCCAAAACCCCTGGGGATCCTATAATTCACCCCTCCACTTT,CASSPQNPWGSYNSPLHF
TRBD1,few,TRBJ2-2,TRBV5-6,TGTGCCAGCAGCCCGGACAGGGGTATTCGCGGCGGGGAGCTGTTTTTT,CASSPDRGIRGGELFF
TRBD1,-,TRBJ2-7,TRBV6-5,TGTGCCAGCAGCCCGGGACAGGGGCTGTACGAGCAGTACTTC,CASSPGQGLYEQYF
-,-,TRBJ2-3,TRBV30,TGTGCCTGGAGTGTAACGCTGGGGAGAGATACGCAGTATTTT,CAWSVTLGRDTQYF
-,few,TRBJ2-7,TRBV6-5,TGTGCCAGCAGTTACTCGTACCGTACCTACGAGCAGTACTTC,CASSYSYRTYEQYF